These 15 T cell receptor beta chains were sequenced from one sample in a study of glioma-infiltrating T cells. The iRepertoire nested amplicon-rescue multiplex PCR amplified TCR alpha and beta CDR3s from RNA. TCRdb independently ran MiXCR on the multiplex PCR reads; one entry per CDR3 protein. The sample holds 160,000 or so distinct CDR3 sequences, more than 35% seen once. The sample consisted of glioma tissue, nonneoplastic brain tissue, or PBMCs (not recorded which). These receptors originate from a human donor with low-grade glioma or glioblastoma, undergoing nonglioma brain surgery, or in good health (not recorded which).

This clonotype has more than one count but fewer than ten. The rearrangement uses TRBV5-1 and TRBJ2-3; D remains ambiguous. V was cut by 0 bases and J by 1 base, with 9 bases left in between. Germline V CDR1 and CDR2: SGHRS, YFSETQ. CDR3 length: 15 residues. The CDR3 reads CASSLERAGTDTQYF. CDR3 sequence (DNA): TGCGCCAGCAGCTTGGAAAGGGCTGGCACAGATACGCAGTATTTT.

J is TRBJ1-5 and V is TRBV24-1; TRBD1 matches 7 bases. In germline, CDR1 is KGHDR, CDR2 SFDVKD. Unmatched junction bases numbered 14, after V lost 3 bases and J lost 7 bases. The CDR3 has 17 residues. In nucleotides, the CDR3 is TGTGCCACCAGTGATCGACCGGGAGAGGGGGCCGAGCAGCCCCAGCATTTT. Protein sequence: CATSDRPGEGAEQPQHF.

The chain links TRBV7-2 to TRBJ2-2; no clear D gene. The CDR3 has 15 amino acids. Germline V lookup: CDR1 SGHTA, CDR2 FQGNSA. V was cut by 2 bases and J by 7 bases, with 14 bases left in between. The CDR3 nucleotides are TGTGCCAGCAGCTTAAACGCATTAAATTGCGGGGAGCTGTTTTTT. Translated: CASSLNALNCGELFF.

This clonotype occurred many times. The chain combines TRBV6-2 or TRBV6-3 with TRBJ2-7; 8 bases fit TRBD2. The V gene's germline CDR1 is MNHEY and CDR2 SVGEGT. This CDR3 is 17 amino acids long. Trimming cost V 2 bases and J 2 bases; bases outside gene matches: 11. CDR3 region: CASSYGLSGSLTYEQYF. The CDR3 region has the DNA TGTGCCAGCAGTTACGGATTAAGCGGGAGCCTTACCTACGAGCAGTACTTC.

To note about this clonotype: Sequence at one end of the junction differs from germline and may be a read error. J is TRBJ2-1 and V is TRBV7-2; D is unresolved. Germline values: CDR1 SGHTA, CDR2 FQGNSA. The CDR3 has 15 amino acids. In DNA form, the CDR3 reads TGTGCCAGCAGCTTAGGGCTCGTCGAATATCCAATGCAGATCTTC. It specifies CASSLGLVEYPMQIF.

The chain joins TRBV5-1 to TRBJ2-3; the D gene is possibly TRBD2 (5 bases). V was shortened by 8 bases and J by 1 base, with 14 bases between the two germline ends. The CDR3 is 14 residues long. The V gene's germline CDR1 is SGHRS and CDR2 YFSETQ. The CDR3 coding sequence is TGCGCCAGGAGCATTGAGAGGGGCACAGATACGCAGTATTTT. It is translated as CARSIERGTDTQYF.

About this clonotype itself: As the CDR3 is not closed by the conserved phenylalanine or tryptophan, this likely results from a read error. The chain carries TRBV5-4 and TRBJ2-1, with TRBD2 matching 8 bases. From germline, CDR1 is SGHNT and CDR2 YYREEE (reference sequence). V was clipped by 4 bases and J by 9 bases; unmatched bases: 12. The CDR3 is 15 residues long. Here the CDR3 reads CASSPTGTRTIEQFL. The DNA for the CDR3 is TGTGCCAGCAGCCCTACCGGGACTAGGACGATTGAGCAGTTCCTC.

With regard to this clonotype: A junction end diverges from the germline sequence, so it may reflect a read error. The rearrangement joins TRBV3-1 to TRBJ2-5; D call uncertain. The CDR3 is 13 amino acids. Looked up from germline, CDR1 is LGHDT and CDR2 is YNNKEL (reference sequence). This chain's CDR3 is CASTTDKVETEYF. The CDR3 region has the DNA TGTGCCAGCACCACAGACAAAGTAGAGACCGAGTACTTC.

This clonotype has ten or more counts. A junction boundary mismatches the germline segment, possibly from a read error. This sequence joins TRBV2 and TRBJ1-1, with D hard to call. The CDR3 is made up of 13 amino acids. Germline V CDR1 and CDR2: SNHLY, FYNNEI. CDR3 loop: CDSKRLMNTEAFF. The CDR3 DNA follows: TGTGACAGCAAGAGATTAATGAACACTGAAGCTTTCTTT.

The table lists this clonotype with many counts. The V gene is TRBV6-1, the J gene TRBJ2-5, with D possibly TRBD2 on 5 matching bases. The CDR3 covers 13 residues. Germline V gene lookup returns CDR1 MNHNS and CDR2 SASEGT. V was shortened by 8 bases and J by 1 base, with 11 bases between the two germline ends. This chain's CDR3 is CASWFSVQETQYF. The DNA of the CDR3 is TGTGCCAGCTGGTTTAGCGTCCAAGAGACCCAGTACTTC.

The chain recombines TRBV2 with TRBJ2-1; a weak D match, TRBD2 (5 bases). CDR1 is SNHLY, CDR2 FYNNEI, per germline. V dropped 1 base and J dropped 10 bases, with 11 bases sitting between them. There are 13 residues in the CDR3. The CDR3 reads CASSEVGEREQFF. The CDR3 bases are TGTGCCAGCAGTGAAGTCGGGGAACGCGAGCAGTTCTTC. Combining the CDR3 with reference TRBV2 and TRBJ2-1 gives the whole variable domain EPEVTQTPSHQVTQMGQEVILRCVPISNHLYFYWYRQILGQKVEFLVSFYNNEISEKSEIFDDQFSVERPDGSNFTLKIRSTKLEDSAMYFCASSEVGEREQFFGPGTRLTVL.

J is TRBJ2-2 and V is TRBV6-1, with no clear D. Germline CDR1 reads MNHNS; CDR2 reads SASEGT. This CDR3 spans 17 amino acids. V was cut by 2 bases and J by 8 bases, with 21 bases left in between. The DNA of the CDR3 is TGTGCCAGCAGTGAAAGTATACCACTAATACAAACAGGGGAGCTGTTTTTT. Translation: CASSESIPLIQTGELFF.

This clonotype was counted ten times or more. The chain employs TRBV28 and TRBJ2-5; 7 bases match TRBD1. The CDR3 is 15 amino acids. CDR1 is MDHEN, CDR2 SYDVKM, per germline. V dropped 3 bases and J dropped 1; count of bases not matched to a gene: 5. CDR3 loop: CASSFDRAAQETQYF. The CDR3 nucleotides are TGTGCCAGCAGTTTCGACAGGGCAGCCCAAGAGACCCAGTACTTC.

In this sample, this clonotype turned up many times. This rearrangement joins TRBV7-9 to TRBJ1-2; TRBD1 matches at 11 bases. CDR3 length: 13 residues. J gave up 7 bases and V 5 bases, and 3 bases lay outside the gene matches. Germline V gene sequence: CDR1 SEHNR, CDR2 FQNEAQ (reference sequence). The CDR3: CASSVGTGGGYTF. CDR3 in DNA: TGTGCCAGCAGCGTGGGGACAGGGGGTGGCTACACCTTC.

The table lists this clonotype with many counts. The rearrangement links TRBV6-1 to TRBJ2-3, with D perhaps given as TRBD1 or TRBD2 (5 bases each). Germline V gene lookup returns CDR1 MNHNS and CDR2 SASEGT. This CDR3 has 14 residues. V gave up 6 bases and J gave up 5 bases, with 15 bases separating them. The CDR3 sequence: CASRRDRTVDTQYF. CDR3 sequence (DNA): TGTGCCAGCAGGAGGGACCGGACGGTAGATACGCAGTATTTT.